These T cell receptor beta chains were read from a single sample in a study of T cell responses to AZD1222 COVID-19 vaccine. Some clones are missing from TCRdb's copy, which holds only in-frame ones; the method was immunoSEQ multiplex PCR. The sample consists of some 160,000 clones, roughly 93% of them appearing once. Source: peripheral blood, taken 28 days after the second AZD1222 dose. These receptors all stem from an adult who received the AZD1222 COVID-19 vaccine. CDR3s include the opening cysteine and the closing phenylalanine or tryptophan. A D gene is named only where the DNA matches it firmly. Size values are once, few and many counts, or a class for expanded clones, and some rows have none.

j_call	v_call	d_call	cdr3_length	clone_size	cdr3_aa	cdr3_nt
TRBJ1-4	TRBV7-2	-	15	-	CASSPGLSTNEKLFF	TGTGCCAGCAGCCCAGGGCTTTCAACTAATGAAAAACTGTTTTTT
TRBJ1-6	TRBV10-1	TRBD1	18	-	CASSEGPYRDTGGSPLHF	TGCGCCAGCAGTGAGGGGCCATACCGGGACACAGGGGGGTCACCCCTCCACTTT
TRBJ2-2	TRBV9	TRBD2	15	-	CASSISGGPSPELFF	TGTGCCAGCAGCATTAGCGGGGGTCCGTCCCCTGAGCTGTTTTTT
TRBJ1-3	TRBV29-1	-	14	-	CSVDEGGSGNTIYF	TGCAGCGTTGATGAAGGGGGTTCTGGAAACACCATATATTTT
TRBJ2-7	TRBV5-1	TRBD1	15	-	CASSSPTGDSYEQYF	TGCGCCAGCAGCTCCCCGACAGGGGACTCCTACGAGCAGTACTTC
TRBJ1-5	TRBV19	TRBD1	17	-	CASSGDRGPHSNQPQHF	TGTGCCAGTAGTGGGGACAGGGGGCCGCATAGCAATCAGCCCCAGCATTTT
TRBJ2-5	TRBV5-4	-	13	-	CASSLVGQETQYF	TGTGCCAGCAGCTTGGTAGGACAAGAGACCCAGTACTTC
TRBJ1-1	TRBV5-1	TRBD1	15	-	CASSPGQGLSTEAFF	TGCGCCAGCAGCCCGGGACAGGGGTTGAGCACTGAAGCTTTCTTT
TRBJ2-7	TRBV7-9	-	14	-	CASSLVWGSYEQYF	TGTGCCAGCAGCTTAGTTTGGGGCTCCTACGAGCAGTACTTC
TRBJ1-2	TRBV7-8	-	14	few	CASSLQRVNYGYTF	TGTGCCAGCAGCCTTCAGAGGGTTAACTATGGCTACACCTTC
TRBJ1-5	TRBV27	-	10	-	CASSPLPQHF	TGTGCCAGCAGCCCCCTGCCCCAGCATTTT